This entry is about one T cell receptor beta chain. The source of the sample is a study of blood T cell repertoires in COVID-19. Overall study context: Some COVID-19 samples were acute and others convalescent; all came from the United States, Italy and Spain.

CDR1 is SGHTA, CDR2 FQGNSA, per germline. Germline trimming cut 4 bases from V and 5 bases from J; bases unmatched to any gene: 8. This CDR3 is 15 amino acids long. Assay used: immunoSEQ multiplex PCR; TCRdb lists only in-frame clones, some missing. In the table there are around 120,000 clones, 80% to 90% of which are singletons. This clonotype was sampled from a man between 65 and 79 years old who had recovered from COVID-19. Sequenced material: peripheral blood. The V call is TRBV7-2, the J call TRBJ2-3, with 8 bases that match TRBD2. This CDR3 is CASSSGTSLLDTQYF. The CDR3 DNA reads as TGTGCCAGCAGCTCCGGGACTAGTCTTTTAGATACGCAGTATTTT.